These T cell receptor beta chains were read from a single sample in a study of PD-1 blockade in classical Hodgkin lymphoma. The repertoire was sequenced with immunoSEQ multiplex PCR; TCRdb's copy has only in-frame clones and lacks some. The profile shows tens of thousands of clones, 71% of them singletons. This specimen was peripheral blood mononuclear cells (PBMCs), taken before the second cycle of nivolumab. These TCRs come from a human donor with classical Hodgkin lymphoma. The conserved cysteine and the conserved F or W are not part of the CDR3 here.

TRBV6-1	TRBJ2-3	ASVLWPTDTQY
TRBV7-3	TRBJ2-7	ASSFGPYYEQY
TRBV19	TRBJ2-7	ASSILRGAPIYEQY
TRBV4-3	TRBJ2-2	ASSQPLPGELF
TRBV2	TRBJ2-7	ASTEGPYEQY
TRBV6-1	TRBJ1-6	ASSEWYRDLRSPLH
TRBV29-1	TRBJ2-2	SVGGETGELF
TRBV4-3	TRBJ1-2	ASSQDRAGTGANYGYT
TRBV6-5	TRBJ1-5	ASSRDRGGKPQH
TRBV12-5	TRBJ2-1	ASGDVNGRNEQF
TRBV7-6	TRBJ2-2	ASSSAPGELF
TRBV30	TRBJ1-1	AWSTQGETEAF
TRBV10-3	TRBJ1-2	AISESKGRDYGYT
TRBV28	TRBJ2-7	ASSPWTGPYEQY
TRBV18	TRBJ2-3	ASSLLGPPPQHPQY
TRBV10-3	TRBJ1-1	AISYSENTEAF
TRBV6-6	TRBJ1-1	ASSWGGITEAF
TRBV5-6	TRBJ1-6	ASSLGAPGNSPLH
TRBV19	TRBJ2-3	ASSIGASSTDTQY
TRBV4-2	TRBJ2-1	ASSQSGGGRSEQF
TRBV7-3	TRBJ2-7	ASSPTGTPGDEQY
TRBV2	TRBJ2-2	ASSEEAAGTGELF
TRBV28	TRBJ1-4	ASSRSGGNEKLF
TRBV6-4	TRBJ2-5	ASTKQGGDQETQY
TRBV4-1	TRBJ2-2	ASSQETTGTNTGELF
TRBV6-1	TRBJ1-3	ASSPTRGSGNTIY
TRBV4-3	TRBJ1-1	ASSLDTGTKNTEAF
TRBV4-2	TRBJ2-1	ASSQVLQGSYNEQF
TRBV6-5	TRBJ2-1	ASSYSQGDEQF
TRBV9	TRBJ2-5	ASGVEDLAQETQY
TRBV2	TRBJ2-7	ASSTHRFPPYEQY
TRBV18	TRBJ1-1	ASSPQRGTEAF
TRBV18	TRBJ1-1	ASSPRREFEAF
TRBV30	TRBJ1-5	AWTGSSNQPQH
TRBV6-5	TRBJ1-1	ASSYERDTEAF
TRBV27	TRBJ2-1	ASSLQRTSGEQF
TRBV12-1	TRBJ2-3	ASAEGGDTQY
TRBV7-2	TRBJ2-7	ASSLGGYYEQY
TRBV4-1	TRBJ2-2	ASSQMAGELF
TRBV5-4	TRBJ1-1	ASSLPRDRDTEAF
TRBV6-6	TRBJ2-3	ASSRTLLGITDTQY
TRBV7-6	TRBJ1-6	ASSLSEGWNSPLH
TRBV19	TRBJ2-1	ASSIWGLEQVGVNEQF
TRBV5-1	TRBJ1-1	ASSSGQGSPEAF
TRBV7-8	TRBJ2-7	ASSPTGGPYEQY
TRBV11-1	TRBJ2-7	ASSRQGIEQY
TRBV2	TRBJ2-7	ASSDQVREQY
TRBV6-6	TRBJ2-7	ASSPGLRDEQY
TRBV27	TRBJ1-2	ASRETGTFPNYGYT
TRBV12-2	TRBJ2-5	ASRPGGLETQY
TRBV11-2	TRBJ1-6	ASSLVNSPLH
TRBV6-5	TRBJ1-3	ASHDRERNTIY
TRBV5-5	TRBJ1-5	ASSLDRSGNQPQH